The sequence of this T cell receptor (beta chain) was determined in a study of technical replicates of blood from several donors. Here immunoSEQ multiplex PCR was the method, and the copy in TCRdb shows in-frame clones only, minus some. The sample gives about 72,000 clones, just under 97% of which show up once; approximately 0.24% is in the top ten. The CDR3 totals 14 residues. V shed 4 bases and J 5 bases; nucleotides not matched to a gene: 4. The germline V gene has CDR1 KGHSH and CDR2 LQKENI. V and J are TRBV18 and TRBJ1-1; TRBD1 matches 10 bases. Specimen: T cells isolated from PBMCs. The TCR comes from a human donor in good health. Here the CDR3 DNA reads TGTGCCAGCTCACTACCGGGACAGGGGACTGAAGCTTTCTTT. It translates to CASSLPGQGTEAFF.